These 29 T cell receptor beta chains were sequenced from one sample in a study of blood T cell repertoires in COVID-19. Repertoires were generated with immunoSEQ multiplex PCR, while TCRdb's copy carries only in-frame clones and drops some. The repertoire holds 150,000 to 200,000 clones, with 84% as singletons. Sequenced material: peripheral blood. The receptor set was obtained from a woman older than 75 with COVID-19, enrolled during active disease.

The chain carries TRBV5-1 and TRBJ2-1, with D tentatively TRBD2 (5 bases). Germline assignment: CDR1 SGHRS and CDR2 YFSETQ. V shed 4 bases and J shed 2 bases, with 19 bases lying between them. The CDR3 consists of 17 residues. CDR3 loop: CASSPGLHQNAYNEQFF. The CDR3 bases are TGCGCCAGCAGCCCTGGACTGCACCAGAACGCCTACAATGAGCAGTTCTTC.

V is TRBV21-1 and J is TRBJ2-7; the table calls TRBD2, which could not be checked here. TRBV21-1 corresponds to a pseudogene. CDR3 length: 15 amino acids. CDR3 in DNA: TGTGCCAGCAGGCTGGCTGGCGGGAGGGCCCGTGAGCAGTACTTC. This gives the protein CASRLAGGRAREQYF.

The V call is TRBV19, the J call TRBJ1-2, with 10 positions matching TRBD1. The CDR3 extends over 15 amino acids. J lost 4 bases, V lost 5 bases, and 7 bases had no gene match. Germline CDR1 is LNHDA and CDR2 is SQIVND (reference sequence). DNA of the CDR3: TGTGCCAGTAGTGGACCGACAGGGGGCCCCTATGGCTACACCTTC. This codes for CASSGPTGGPYGYTF.

This rearrangement joins TRBV27 to TRBJ2-7; 12 nucleotides match TRBD2. The germline gives CDR1 MNHEY, CDR2 SMNVEV (reference sequence). J gave up 2 bases and V 5 bases, and 7 bases lay outside the gene matches. The CDR3 is made up of 16 amino acids. DNA for the CDR3: TGTGCCAGCAGTCTGACCGGACTAGCGGGACCCTACGAGCAGTACTTC. This sequence encodes CASSLTGLAGPYEQYF.

V and J are TRBV10-3 and TRBJ2-1, with 7 nucleotides matching TRBD2. J was trimmed by 5 bases and V by 5 bases; bases with no gene match: 3. Per the germline V gene, CDR1 is ENHRY and CDR2 is SYGVKD. The CDR3 runs to 13 residues. The CDR3 loop is CAISWGGDNEQFF. The DNA of the CDR3 is TGTGCCATCAGTTGGGGGGGGGACAATGAGCAGTTCTTC.

The chain couples TRBV5-4 to TRBJ1-2; TRBD1 matches 7 bases. The CDR3 sequence is 15 residues long. Germline loops: CDR1 SGHNT, CDR2 YYREEE (reference sequence). J lost 8 bases, V lost 4 bases, and 14 bases had no gene match. The CDR3 DNA follows: TGTGCCAGCAGCATAGACCCGGGACAGACGAGCGGCTACACCTTC. Amino acid sequence: CASSIDPGQTSGYTF.

This rearrangement joins TRBV4-2 to TRBJ2-1; a possible D gene is TRBD1 (6 bases). From germline, CDR1 is LGHNA and CDR2 YNFKEQ. CDR3 length: 13 amino acids. The V and J ends lost 7 bases and 4 bases respectively, with 11 bases between them. CDR3 sequence reads: CASTGTQYNEQFF. The CDR3 DNA sequence: TGTGCCAGCACTGGGACACAGTACAATGAGCAGTTCTTC.

This chain joins TRBV2 and TRBJ2-5; D might be TRBD1 (7 bases). Trimming pared 8 bases from V and 5 bases from J, leaving 15 bases between. The CDR3 extends over 13 amino acids. Germline loops: CDR1 SNHLY, CDR2 FYNNEI. The CDR3 reads CASGRQTGETQYF. The CDR3 nucleotides are TGTGCCAGCGGGAGGCAGACAGGGGAGACCCAGTACTTC.

The rearrangement links TRBV6-1 to TRBJ2-7; no firm D call. The CDR3 contains 11 residues. From germline, CDR1 is MNHNS and CDR2 SASEGT. V lost 3 bases and J 7 bases, leaving 7 bases between the germline ends. CDR3: CASSDFIEQYF. The CDR3 nucleotides are TGTGCCAGCAGTGATTTCATTGAGCAGTACTTC.

The CDR3: CASKEEPYEQYF. DNA of the CDR3: TGTGCCAGCAAGGAGGAGCCCTACGAGCAGTACTTC. This sequence joins TRBV2 and TRBJ2-7; TRBD2 might be the D (5 bases). This CDR3 is built from 12 residues. Trimming removed 7 bases at V and 2 bases at J, with 9 bases between. Germline assignment: CDR1 SNHLY and CDR2 FYNNEI.

The count of this clone is one. The V and J genes are TRBV10-3 and TRBJ2-5; D might be TRBD2 (6 bases). Germline CDR1 and CDR2: ENHRY and SYGVKD. CDR3 length: 16 amino acids. V lost 7 bases, J lost 0 bases, and 18 bases lay in between. Here the CDR3 DNA reads TGTGCCATCAACTCGGTTAGCGGAACGTACCAAGAGACCCAGTACTTC. Amino acid sequence: CAINSVSGTYQETQYF.

The genes are TRBV7-2 and TRBJ2-7; no clear D gene. V lost 3 bases and J lost 5, with 11 bases in between. CDR3 size: 13 residues. CDR1 is SGHTA, CDR2 FQGNSA, per germline. The DNA of the CDR3 is TGTGCCAGCAGCTTCCTTTCGGTGAACGAGCAGTACTTC. This codes for CASSFLSVNEQYF.

The V and J genes are TRBV30 and TRBJ1-5; TRBD1 matches 9 bases. V was pared by 2 bases and J by 6 bases, with 11 bases of the junction left unmatched. Germline loops: CDR1 GTSNPN, CDR2 SVGIG (reference sequence). This CDR3 is built from 16 residues. The CDR3 reads CAWSFGIQGAGQPQHF. In nucleotides, the CDR3 is TGTGCCTGGAGTTTTGGTATACAGGGGGCAGGTCAGCCCCAGCATTTT.

The chain combines TRBV2 with TRBJ2-7; 11 bases match TRBD2. From germline, CDR1 is SNHLY and CDR2 FYNNEI. The CDR3 extends over 15 amino acids. V lost 5 bases and J lost 4; bases outside the gene matches: 7. The CDR3 bases are TGTGCCAGCAGTTTAACTAGCGGGAGTGTATACGAGCAGTACTTC. Its translation: CASSLTSGSVYEQYF.

V gene TRBV5-1 combines with J gene TRBJ1-1; a possible D gene is TRBD1 (6 bases). V lost 4 bases and J 5 bases, leaving 18 bases between the germline ends. The CDR3 runs 15 residues. Germline V gene data show CDR1 as SGHRS and CDR2 as YFSETQ. CDR3 residues: CASSEPQGTLTEAFF. CDR3 DNA: TGCGCCAGCAGCGAACCACAGGGAACACTAACTGAAGCTTTCTTT.

The V and J genes are TRBV27 and TRBJ2-3; D remains ambiguous. The CDR3 is 16 residues long. Germline V gene lookup returns CDR1 MNHEY and CDR2 SMNVEV (reference sequence). V was clipped by 5 bases and J by 0 bases, with 15 bases between them. Written as DNA, the CDR3 is TGTGCCAGCAGTACGAGACAACGCCCTAGCACAGATACGCAGTATTTT. Translating it yields CASSTRQRPSTDTQYF.

The rearrangement uses TRBV29-1 and TRBJ1-1; TRBD1 matches at 9 bases. This CDR3 is built from 13 residues. CDR1 and CDR2 from the germline V gene are SQVTM and ANQGSEA. Trimming at V came to 6 bases and at J to 3 bases, leaving 5 bases not matched to a gene. The CDR3 DNA sequence: TGCAGCGTACCGGGACAGGGTCACACTGAAGCTTTCTTT. This translates into CSVPGQGHTEAFF.

The chain combines TRBV3-1 (or the pseudogene TRBV3-2) with TRBJ2-1; the D gene is possibly TRBD2 (5 bases). From germline, CDR1 is LGHDT and CDR2 YNNKEL (reference sequence). The ends were cut back, 0 bases at V and 4 bases at J, with 13 bases in the middle. This CDR3 is 16 amino acids long. This CDR3 is CASSQDPLLDYNEQFF. The CDR3 bases are TGTGCCAGCAGCCAAGACCCACTACTAGATTACAATGAGCAGTTCTTC.

This clone was detected only a few times. The chain's CDR3 is CASSPDRGPGNTIYF. The CDR3 nucleotides read TGTGCCAGCAGCCCGGACAGGGGGCCTGGAAACACCATATATTTT. The chain combines TRBV7-9 with TRBJ1-3; 11 nucleotides align to TRBD1. The CDR3 runs to 15 residues. Trimming took 5 bases from V and 2 from J; bases not matched to a gene: 2. The germline CDR1 and CDR2 sequences are SEHNR and FQNEAQ (reference sequence).

The genes are TRBV11-2 and TRBJ1-5, with TRBD1 matching over 9 bases. CDR1 SGHAT and CDR2 FQNNGV come from the germline V gene. The CDR3 contains 14 residues. Trimming took 1 base from V and 9 from J; bases not matched to a gene: 4. CDR3 sequence (DNA): TGTGCCAGCAGCTTAGGGGACAGGGACTCGCCCCAGCATTTT. It yields the protein CASSLGDRDSPQHF.

The count of this clone is one. The chain recombines TRBV4-1 with TRBJ2-4; 10 bases align to TRBD2. Germline CDR1 reads MGHRA; CDR2 reads YSYEKL. This CDR3 region has 17 residues. After removal of 5 bases from V and 7 bases from J, the junction contained 14 bases not matched to a gene. The CDR3 DNA is TGCGCCAGCAGCAGTACGGCGGGACTAGCGTTGGTGAACATTCAGTACTTC. Translated, it gives CASSSTAGLALVNIQYF.

The V and J genes are TRBV9 and TRBJ2-2, with a weak D call TRBD2 (6 bases). Trimming cost V 1 base and J 1 base, with 20 bases left between them. CDR1 and CDR2 (germline): SGDLS, YYNGEE. This CDR3 has 19 residues. CDR3 nucleotide sequence: TGTGCCAGCAGCGTAAGACGGGGGTTCGGGACCCTGAACACCGGGGAGCTGTTTTTT. Protein sequence: CASSVRRGFGTLNTGELFF.

V gene TRBV18 combines with J gene TRBJ2-7; D gene uncertain. Trimming removed 0 bases from V and 2 bases from J, with 8 bases in between. This CDR3 is built from 14 residues. CDR1 is KGHSH, CDR2 LQKENI, per germline. CDR3 amino acids: CASSPPGVAYEQYF. The CDR3 DNA follows: TGTGCCAGCTCACCACCAGGAGTAGCCTACGAGCAGTACTTC. Combining the CDR3 with reference TRBV18 and TRBJ2-7 gives the whole variable domain NAGVMQNPRHLVRRRGQEARLRCSPMKGHSHVYWYRQLPEEGLKFMVYLQKENIIDESGMPKERFSAEFPKEGPSILRIQQVVRGDSAAYFCASSPPGVAYEQYFGPGTRLTVT.

This chain joins TRBV5-8 and TRBJ1-6, with TRBD1 matching 11 bases. V dropped 1 base and J dropped 18; count of bases not matched to a gene: 12. Looked up from germline, CDR1 is SGHTS and CDR2 is YDEGEE. The CDR3 length is 15 residues. The CDR3 sequence is CASSLFRTGGRVSHF. In DNA form, the CDR3 reads TGTGCCAGCAGCTTGTTCAGGACAGGGGGCCGCGTCTCCCACTTT.

The CDR3 reads CASSQGEASYNEQFF. CDR3 in DNA: TGCGCCAGCAGCCAAGGGGAGGCATCCTACAATGAGCAGTTCTTC. This chain connects TRBV4-1 to TRBJ2-1, with D possibly matching TRBD2 (6 bases). V was pared by 1 base and J by 1 base, with 8 bases between. This CDR3 spans 15 amino acids. From germline, CDR1 is MGHRA and CDR2 YSYEKL.

This sequence joins TRBV19 and TRBJ2-7; 7 bases are a match to TRBD2. Looked up from germline, CDR1 is LNHDA and CDR2 is SQIVND (reference sequence). This CDR3 comprises 14 residues. Germline trimming cut 7 bases from V and 2 bases from J; bases unmatched to any gene: 8. As DNA, the CDR3 is TGTGCCAGTACCCCCGGGGGGTACCCCTACGAGCAGTACTTC. Its protein is CASTPGGYPYEQYF.

This clone was seen a single time. The genes are TRBV10-3 and TRBJ2-7, with 9 nucleotides matching TRBD1. The V and J ends lost 4 bases and 5 bases, in that order; junction bases with no gene match: 9. There are 15 residues in the CDR3. CDR1 is ENHRY and CDR2 is SYGVKD in the germline V gene. CDR3 loop: CAISGRGTGRDEQYF. CDR3 nucleotide sequence: TGTGCCATCAGTGGCCGCGGGACAGGGCGGGACGAGCAGTACTTC.

This chain connects TRBV11-3 to TRBJ2-7; 10 bases are shared with TRBD1. The CDR3 runs to 16 residues. V lost 1 base, J lost 5 bases, and 8 bases stayed unmatched. Germline V gene lookup returns CDR1 SGHNT and CDR2 YENEEA. The CDR3 loop reads CASSLGSGTGDNEQYF. In DNA form, the CDR3 reads TGTGCCAGCAGCTTAGGTTCCGGGACAGGGGACAACGAGCAGTACTTC.

The chain recombines TRBV7-8 with TRBJ1-4, with 8 bases identical to TRBD1. Germline CDR1 SGHVS, CDR2 FQNEAQ. The CDR3 spans 15 residues. V was pared by 4 bases and J by 7 bases, with 8 bases of the junction left unmatched. The CDR3 DNA is TGTGCCAGCAGCTCGAGACAGGGGAATACTGAAAAACTGTTTTTT. It translates to CASSSRQGNTEKLFF.